This TCR beta chain was profiled in a study of blood T cell repertoires in COVID-19. Measured with immunoSEQ multiplex PCR; TCRdb has only the in-frame clones, and not every one. In the table there are about 86,000 clones, 75% to 90% of which are singletons. The CDR3 is made up of 13 amino acids. The germline V gene encodes CDR1 SGDLS and CDR2 YYNGEE. The ends were cut back, 3 bases at V and 6 bases at J, with 7 bases in the middle. This TCR came from a human donor in a cohort sampled during active COVID-19. The rearrangement links TRBV9 to TRBJ1-6; the D is unclear. Sequencing input: peripheral blood. The CDR3 reads CASSGRGNSPLHF. CDR3 sequence (DNA): TGTGCCAGCAGCGGACGGGGTAATTCACCCCTCCACTTT.